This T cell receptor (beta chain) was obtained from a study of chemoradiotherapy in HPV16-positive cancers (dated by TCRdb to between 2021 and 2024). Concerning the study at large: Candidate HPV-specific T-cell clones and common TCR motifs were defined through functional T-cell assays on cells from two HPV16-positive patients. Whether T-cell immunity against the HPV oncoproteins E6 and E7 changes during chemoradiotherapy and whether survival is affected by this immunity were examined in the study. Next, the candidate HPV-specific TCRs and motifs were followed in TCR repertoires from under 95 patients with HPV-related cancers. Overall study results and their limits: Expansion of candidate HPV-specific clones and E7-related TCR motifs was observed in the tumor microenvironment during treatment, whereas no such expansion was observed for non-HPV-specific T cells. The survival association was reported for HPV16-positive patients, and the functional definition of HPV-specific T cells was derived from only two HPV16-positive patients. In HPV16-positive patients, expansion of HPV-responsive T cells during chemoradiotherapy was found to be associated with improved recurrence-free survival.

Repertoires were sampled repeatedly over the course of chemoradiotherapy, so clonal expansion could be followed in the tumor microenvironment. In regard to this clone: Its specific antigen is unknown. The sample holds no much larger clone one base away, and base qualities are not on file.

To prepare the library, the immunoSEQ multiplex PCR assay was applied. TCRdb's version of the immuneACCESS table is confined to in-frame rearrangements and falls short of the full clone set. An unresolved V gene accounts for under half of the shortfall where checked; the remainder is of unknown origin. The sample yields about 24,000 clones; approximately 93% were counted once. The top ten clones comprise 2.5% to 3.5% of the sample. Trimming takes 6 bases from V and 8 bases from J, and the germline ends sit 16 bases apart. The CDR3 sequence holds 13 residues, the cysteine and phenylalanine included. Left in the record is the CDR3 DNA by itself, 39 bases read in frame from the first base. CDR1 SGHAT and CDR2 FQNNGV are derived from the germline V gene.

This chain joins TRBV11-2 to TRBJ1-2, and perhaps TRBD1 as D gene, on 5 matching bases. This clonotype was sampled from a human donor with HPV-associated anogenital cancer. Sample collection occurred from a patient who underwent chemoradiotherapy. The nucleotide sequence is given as TGTGCCAGCAGGTCCCCGGCAGGGAGAGGCTACACCTTC. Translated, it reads CASRSPAGRGYTF.